These 9 T cell receptor beta chains came from one sample sequenced in a study of T and B cells in COVID-19 patients (dated by TCRdb to the early 2020s). The reads were generated on an Illumina MiSeq. Multiplex PCR with BIOMED2 TRB-A/B primer pools was used to amplify the TRB rearrangements. The raw public data were reprocessed by TCRdb itself: fastp quality trimming at Q25, MiXCR clonotype calling, in-frame beta chains only. Under each unique CDR3 protein, matching rows form one entry showing the most common genes and DNA. The sample table records just over 7,000 distinct CDR3 sequences; under 25% of these occur just once. The ten biggest clones cover 3.6% of the sample. Genomic DNA extracted from blood was used in amounts of roughly 220-500 ng for amplification of TRB repertoires. The sequencing sample was made of blood. The receptors were sampled from a human donor who had recovered from COVID-19.

This chain uses TRBV2 with TRBJ2-7; tentatively, D is TRBD2 (6 bases). Germline V CDR1 and CDR2: SNHLY, FYNNEI. The CDR3 consists of 16 residues. Trimming removed 6 bases at V and 5 bases at J, with 23 bases between. Here the CDR3 DNA reads TGTGCCAGCAGCCCAAGGCGAGGGACTCTCCCGAACGAGCAGTACTTC. Protein: CASSPRRGTLPNEQYF.

The V call is TRBV12-3 or TRBV12-4, the J call TRBJ1-2; D might be TRBD1 (5 bases). The CDR3 length is 13 residues. Trimming cost V 5 bases and J 8 bases, with 15 bases left between them. This chain's CDR3 is CASSAFGRDGYTF. In nucleotides, the CDR3 is TGTGCCAGCAGTGCGTTTGGCAGGGACGGCTACACCTTC.

This clonotype has just a few counts. The chain uses TRBV28 and TRBJ2-3; D is ambiguous. V was shortened by 1 base and J by 4 bases, with 15 bases between the two germline ends. Germline V lookup: CDR1 MDHEN, CDR2 SYDVKM. The CDR3 runs to 16 residues. The CDR3: CASSLYLSPGADTQYF. CDR3 bases: TGTGCCAGCAGTTTATATCTTAGTCCTGGCGCAGATACGCAGTATTTT.

The V call is TRBV5-1, the J call TRBJ2-1; possible D gene TRBD2, 5 bases. V was clipped by 1 base and J by 2 bases, with 7 bases between them. The V gene's germline CDR1 is SGHRS and CDR2 YFSETQ. This CDR3 has 14 residues. CDR3 in amino acids: CASSLTGTYNEQFF. In DNA form, the CDR3 reads TGCGCCAGCAGCTTGACGGGGACCTACAATGAGCAGTTCTTC.

This clonotype counts as medium-sized. The chain carries TRBV27 and TRBJ2-1; 9 bases match TRBD1. Germline values: CDR1 MNHEY, CDR2 SMNVEV (reference sequence). Losses at the gene ends were 3 bases for V and 5 bases for J; bases not matched to a gene: 5. This CDR3 contains 15 residues. In DNA form, the CDR3 reads TGTGCCAGCAGTTTGGGACAGGGTCTGAACAATGAGCAGTTCTTC. It translates to CASSLGQGLNNEQFF.

This clonotype was seen more than once but under ten times. The chain combines TRBV5-1 with TRBJ1-1; D gene ambiguous. Germline CDR1 reads SGHRS; CDR2 reads YFSETQ. V lost 1 base, J lost 5 bases, and 9 bases lay in between. There are 13 residues in the CDR3. CDR3 DNA: TGCGCCAGCAGCTTGTTGATCGGGACTGAAGCTTTCTTT. It codes for CASSLLIGTEAFF. Full variable domain (remainder filled in from reference TRBV5-1 and TRBJ1-1): KAGVTQTPRYLIKTRGQQVTLSCSPISGHRSVSWYQQTPGQGLQFLFEYFSETQRNKGNFPGRFSGRQFSNSRSEMNVSTLELGDSALYLCASSLLIGTEAFFGQGTRLTVV.

This clonotype was observed many times. The chain links TRBV27 to TRBJ1-5; the D is unclear. CDR3 length equals 15 residues. CDR1 and CDR2 from the germline V gene are MNHEY and SMNVEV (reference sequence). V was trimmed by 4 bases and J by 0 bases, leaving 10 bases between them. CDR3: CASSSWFDSNQPQHF. DNA of the CDR3: TGTGCCAGCAGTTCCTGGTTTGATAGCAATCAGCCCCAGCATTTT.

In this sample, this clonotype is medium-sized. V gene TRBV19 combines with J gene TRBJ2-3; D unclear. The V gene lost 5 bases and the J gene lost 3 bases, with 21 bases spanning the gap. Germline CDR1 and CDR2: LNHDA and SQIVND (reference sequence). This CDR3 has 17 amino acids. This CDR3 reads CASSLTYGSRTTDTQYF. The CDR3 DNA reads as TGTGCCAGTAGTCTAACGTACGGGTCTCGGACGACAGATACGCAGTATTTT. Based on the CDR3 plus reference TRBV19 and TRBJ2-3, the full variable domain is DGGITQSPKYLFRKEGQNVTLSCEQNLNHDAMYWYRQDPGQGLRLIYYSQIVNDFQKGDIAEGYSVSREKKESFPLTVTSAQKNPTAFYLCASSLTYGSRTTDTQYFGPGTRLTVL.

This clonotype is medium-sized. The chain couples TRBV29-1 to TRBJ1-2, with D unclear. CDR3 length equals 15 residues. V was cut by 0 bases and J by 6 bases, with 17 bases left in between. CDR1 is SQVTM and CDR2 is ANQGSEA in the germline V gene. CDR3 in DNA: TGCAGCGTTGAAGATCGTCTACTGGGGATGAATGGCTACACCTTC. It translates to CSVEDRLLGMNGYTF.